Below are 24 T cell receptor beta chains sequenced from a single sample in a study of cytotoxic CD8 clonotypes in ibrutinib-treated CLL. The assay was immunoSEQ multiplex PCR, and TCRdb's table has in-frame clones only and misses some. Of 57,000 or so clones in the sample, 50% to 70% are singletons; the top ten hold roughly a quarter. The sample here was PBMCs, taken at disease progression, from a patient treated with ibrutinib. These receptors all stem from a human donor with chronic lymphocytic leukemia.

The rearrangement uses TRBV2 and TRBJ2-5; TRBD2 matches 9 bases. This CDR3 has 14 residues. CDR1 is SNHLY and CDR2 is FYNNEI in the germline V gene. The ends lost 7 bases at V and 7 bases at J; junction bases unmatched: 10. The CDR3 here is CASNRAGGPGTQYF. CDR3 DNA sequence: TGTGCCAGCAACAGAGCGGGGGGCCCGGGGACCCAGTACTTC.

The V and J genes are TRBV6-5 and TRBJ1-2; D is uncertain. CDR1 MNHEY and CDR2 SVGAGI come from the germline V gene. The CDR3 runs to 13 residues. With 0 bases removed from V and 4 bases from J, the gap between germline ends came to 6 bases. CDR3 residues: CASSYSKFYGYTF. The CDR3 DNA reads TGTGCCAGCAGTTACTCGAAGTTCTATGGCTACACCTTC.

CDR3 loop: CASSQGLGLLFGGQYF. DNA of the CDR3: TGTGCCAGCAGCCAAGGATTAGGACTTTTGTTCGGGGGGCAGTACTTC. The chain combines TRBV14 with TRBJ2-5, with 7 bases lining up with TRBD2. Germline V lookup: CDR1 SGHDN, CDR2 FVKESK. V was clipped by 1 base and J by 11 bases; unmatched bases: 16. CDR3 length: 16 amino acids.

V and J are TRBV18 and TRBJ2-4, with 8 bases matching TRBD2. V shed 3 bases and J 0 bases; nucleotides not matched to a gene: 13. From germline, CDR1 is KGHSH and CDR2 LQKENI. The CDR3 extends over 19 amino acids. For the CDR3, the DNA is TGTGCCAGCTCACCTAGGTTCGGGGGGGCGGACGGAGCCAAAAACATTCAGTACTTC. The encoded protein is CASSPRFGGADGAKNIQYF.

This sequence joins TRBV30 and TRBJ1-2; no clear D. The V gene lost 5 bases and the J gene lost 6 bases, with 13 bases spanning the gap. Looked up from germline, CDR1 is GTSNPN and CDR2 is SVGIG (reference sequence). The CDR3 spans 12 residues. The CDR3 region has the DNA TGTGCCTGGGCGACCGGGAACCATGGCTACACCTTC. This translates into CAWATGNHGYTF.

The CDR3 DNA reads as TGTGCCCACGATCCTCGACAGGGTTGGGTATACGAGCAGTACTTC. Translated, it gives CAHDPRQGWVYEQYF. The chain uses TRBV25-1 and TRBJ2-7, with 7 bases lining up with TRBD1. V lost 11 bases, J lost 4 bases, and 17 bases stayed unmatched. CDR1 and CDR2 from the germline V gene are MGHDK and SYGVNS. This CDR3 has 15 amino acids.

The J gene is TRBJ2-1, the V gene TRBV30, with 7 bases identical to TRBD1. Germline lookup yields CDR1 GTSNPN and CDR2 SVGIG (reference sequence). V shed 5 bases, J shed 1 base, and the junction held 8 bases outside the gene matches. This CDR3 has 15 residues. The CDR3 is CAWGAGTVSYNEQFF. The CDR3 bases are TGTGCCTGGGGAGCCGGGACAGTTTCCTACAATGAGCAGTTCTTC.

DNA for the CDR3: TGTGCCCTCGGGAGGGCCTTGGACAATGAGCAGTTCTTC. Amino acid sequence: CALGRALDNEQFF. This chain uses TRBV10-3 with TRBJ2-1, with 8 bases fitting TRBD2. The CDR3 loop spans 13 amino acids. The ends lost 11 bases at V and 5 bases at J; junction bases unmatched: 8. Germline loops: CDR1 ENHRY, CDR2 SYGVKD.

The gene calls are TRBV11-2 and TRBJ1-2, with 7 bases identical to TRBD1. J gave up 6 bases and V 6 bases, and 7 bases lay outside the gene matches. Per germline, CDR1 SGHAT and CDR2 FQNNGV. The CDR3 runs 13 residues. The CDR3 loop reads CASRRNQGDGYTF. The CDR3 region has the DNA TGTGCCAGCAGAAGAAACCAGGGGGATGGCTACACCTTC.

This chain uses TRBV5-4 with TRBJ2-2, with 12 positions matching TRBD2. Germline CDR1 SGHNT, CDR2 YYREEE (reference sequence). This CDR3 has 14 residues. The J segment lost 5 bases and the V segment lost 4 bases, leaving 0 bases of the junction unmatched. The CDR3 bases are TGTGCCAGCAGCCTAGCGGGGGGGACCGGGGAGCTGTTTTTT. Translating it yields CASSLAGGTGELFF.

This chain links TRBV6-6 with TRBJ1-1, with a possible D match to TRBD1 (5 bases). There are 11 residues in the CDR3. Germline CDR1 reads MNHNY; CDR2 reads SVGAGI (reference sequence). The ends were cut back, 4 bases at V and 10 bases at J, with 10 bases in the middle. CDR3 nucleotides: TGTGCCAGCAGTTCGGGACGCGGAGCTTTCTTT. It is translated as CASSSGRGAFF.

The chain links TRBV11-3 to TRBJ2-3; 8 bases align to TRBD1. The ends lost 5 bases at V and 1 base at J; junction bases unmatched: 8. The CDR3 is made up of 16 amino acids. The germline V gene encodes CDR1 SGHNT and CDR2 YENEEA. The CDR3 protein is CASSRGQGYRTDTQYF. DNA for the CDR3: TGTGCCAGCAGCCGTGGACAGGGATACCGCACAGATACGCAGTATTTT.

The V call is TRBV2, the J call TRBJ2-2, with no clear D. The CDR3 length is 12 residues. Germline lookup yields CDR1 SNHLY and CDR2 FYNNEI. Trimming cost V 4 bases and J 4 bases, with 4 bases left between them. The CDR3 region has the DNA TGTGCCAGCAGTGTGCTCACCGGGGAGCTGTTTTTT. Translating it yields CASSVLTGELFF.

The rearrangement links TRBV4-1 to TRBJ2-1, with 9 bases that match TRBD1. The CDR3 has 15 residues. The V segment lost 1 base and the J segment 8 bases; nucleotides outside the gene matches: 6. Germline V gene sequence: CDR1 MGHRA, CDR2 YSYEKL. CDR3 nucleotides: TGCGCCAGCAGCCAAGTGACAGGGGGTATCGATGAGCAGTTCTTC. This sequence encodes CASSQVTGGIDEQFF.

This clone has more than one count but fewer than ten. The J gene is TRBJ1-6, the V gene TRBV5-1; 7 bases are a match to TRBD1. The CDR3 loop spans 16 amino acids. V shed 5 bases, J shed 2 bases, and the junction held 7 bases outside the gene matches. Germline-derived CDR1 and CDR2 are SGHRS and YFSETQ. Here the CDR3 reads CASRQGGAAYNSPLHF. The CDR3 DNA is TGCGCCAGCAGACAAGGGGGCGCAGCCTATAATTCACCCCTCCACTTT.

This clone was detected once. J is TRBJ1-1 and V is TRBV28; unclear D gene. The germline V and J ends were trimmed by 3 bases and 1 base, with 3 bases remaining between them. There are 12 residues in the CDR3. Looked up from germline, CDR1 is MDHEN and CDR2 is SYDVKM. The chain's CDR3 is CASSLKNTEAFF. The CDR3 DNA reads TGTGCCAGCAGTTTGAAGAACACTGAAGCTTTCTTT.

The chain uses TRBV28 and TRBJ1-5, with 11 bases lining up with TRBD1. V trimming: 6 bases; J trimming: 6 bases; junction bases outside the gene matches: 4. The CDR3 covers 14 residues. CDR1 and CDR2 from the germline V gene are MDHEN and SYDVKM. The CDR3 DNA reads as TGTGCCAGCAGCAGGACAGGGGGCGGTCAGCCCCAGCATTTT. Protein: CASSRTGGGQPQHF.

The chain is built from TRBV6-5 and TRBJ1-1, with TRBD1 as a possible D gene (5 bases). The CDR3 sequence is 15 residues long. V lost 0 bases and J 0 bases, leaving 8 bases between the germline ends. The germline V gene has CDR1 MNHEY and CDR2 SVGAGI. The CDR3 is CASSYSQAVNTEAFF. As DNA, the CDR3 is TGTGCCAGCAGTTACTCACAGGCTGTGAACACTGAAGCTTTCTTT.

V is TRBV20-1 and J is TRBJ2-7, with no clear D. Germline V lookup: CDR1 DFQATT, CDR2 SNEGSKA (reference sequence). The CDR3 runs to 11 residues. The V and J ends lost 3 bases and 6 bases respectively, with 9 bases between them. The CDR3 nucleotides are TGCAGTGCTAGCTTAGTAACCGAGCAGTACTTC. Translation: CSASLVTEQYF.

This clone was observed many times. V is TRBV4-1 and J is TRBJ1-5, with unresolved D. Germline V gene lookup returns CDR1 MGHRA and CDR2 YSYEKL. Trimming stripped 2 bases from V and 0 bases from J, with 11 bases between. The CDR3 extends over 16 amino acids. The CDR3 loop reads CASSQLLTLSNQPQHF. DNA of the CDR3: TGCGCCAGCAGCCAACTTCTCACCCTTAGCAATCAGCCCCAGCATTTT.

V and J are TRBV23-1 and TRBJ2-3; TRBD2 aligns across 8 bases. TRBV23-1 is marked as an open reading frame, function uncertain. The trim removed 3 bases at V and 1 base at J, leaving 21 bases unmatched. CDR3 length: 21 amino acids. In DNA, the CDR3 is TGCGCCAGCAGTCACCCGGACGGGGGACTAGAAAAAGTTTGCGGCACAGATACGCAGTATTTT. Its translation is CASSHPDGGLEKVCGTDTQYF.

This clone has only a few counts. The CDR3 bases are TGCGCCAGCAGCTTGGGGCCAGCTAGCAATCAGCCCCAGCATTTT. Translating gives CASSLGPASNQPQHF. The V call is TRBV5-1, the J call TRBJ1-5; D is ambiguous. This CDR3 contains 15 residues. Trimming cost V 0 bases and J 0 bases, with 7 bases left between them. Germline CDR1 and CDR2: SGHRS and YFSETQ.

The J gene is TRBJ1-2, the V gene TRBV2; no clear D gene. CDR1 and CDR2 (germline): SNHLY, FYNNEI. This CDR3 is built from 14 residues. V was shortened by 3 bases and J by 4 bases, with 12 bases between the two germline ends. CDR3 sequence (DNA): TGTGCCAGCAGTGATATTGGGGATCCCTATGGCTACACCTTC. This sequence encodes CASSDIGDPYGYTF.

V is TRBV4-3 and J is TRBJ1-2; D perhaps matches TRBD1 (6 bases). The CDR3 is 18 amino acids. V was shortened by 0 bases and J by 8 bases, with 25 bases between the two germline ends. From germline, CDR1 is LGHNA and CDR2 YSLEER. The CDR3 here is CASSQDRLGTSRIVGYTF. DNA for the CDR3: TGCGCCAGCAGCCAAGATCGTTTGGGGACAAGCCGTATCGTCGGCTACACCTTC.